This entry is about one TCR beta chain. Its matching antigen is unknown. The record originates from a study of PD-1 blockade in classical Hodgkin lymphoma. The CDR3 runs 14 residues. Germline-derived CDR1 and CDR2 are SGHTA and FQGNSA. V gave up 6 bases and J gave up 7 bases, with 16 bases separating them. The protocol was immunoSEQ multiplex PCR, while the TCRdb copy is restricted to in-frame clones and leaves out a portion. This table has about 12,000 clones, roughly 80% appearing once. The study, taken as a whole, reports: The baseline diversity of complete responders showed similarity to that of newly diagnosed patients.

All patients experienced relapse after autologous stem cell transplantation, and brentuximab vedotin exposure was variable. CD4+ T cells were purified from thawed PBMCs by magnetic negative selection. The V and J genes are TRBV7-2 and TRBJ2-1, with a possible D match to TRBD2 (6 bases). This receptor was taken from a human donor with classical Hodgkin lymphoma. This sample comprised CD4+ T cells from blood, obtained at baseline. The CDR3 region is CASSPGGSVNEQFF. CDR3 in DNA: TGTGCCAGCAGTCCCGGGGGAAGTGTGAATGAGCAGTTCTTC.